Described below is a single T cell receptor beta chain sequence and its context. Its antigen remains unidentified. These data are taken from a study of monozygotic twins with inflammatory bowel disease. Whole-study results and caveats: In the analysis, different T cell subtypes could not be told apart. Healthy co-twins showed greater TCRbeta diversity (inverse Simpson) than IBD patients.

Every sample had its cDNA made across eight separate reactions. Reanalyzing the 5' RACE reads, TCRdb keeps one entry per CDR3 protein, without DNA. This sample contains around 150,000 distinct CDR3 sequences. The CDR3 runs 14 residues. Germline V lookup: CDR1 SGHNT, CDR2 YYREEE (reference sequence). Source material: blood. J is TRBJ2-7 and V is TRBV5-4; lacking DNA, the TRBD1 call made by TCRdb goes unchecked. The origin of this receptor is a human donor with ulcerative colitis or Crohn's disease, or a healthy co-twin of an affected twin (not recorded which). The CDR3 sequence is CASSLAQGAYEQYF.